This T cell receptor beta chain stems from a study of shared clonotypes between healthy human individuals (dated by TCRdb to 2018 to 2020). Describing the broader study: A few men and a couple of women, aged 18 to 49 years, made up the cohort. For each donor, three plates each were used for CD4 naive and CD4 memory, two plates were used for CD8 naive, and one plate was used for CD8 memory. To estimate repertoire size and how much clonotype sharing occurs between individuals, the study deeply sequenced the blood TCR repertoires of several healthy adults. Libraries were prepared and TCR repertoires were sequenced by different laboratories using diverse techniques, in order to increase sequencing depth and limit assay-specific biases. Per donor, leukapheresis produced somewhere between about 0.8 and 9.5 billion PBMCs.

The donors were healthy, HIV-negative adults with no recently reported acute infections or vaccinations. Every donor was a Caucasian adult residing in Nashville, Tennessee, USA. Magnetic negative selection was used to enrich CD4+ T cells, after which naive cells were positively selected on CD45RA and the negative fraction became the memory subset. Blood was obtained by leukapheresis, after which PBMCs were separated by Ficoll-Histopaque density gradient centrifugation and cryopreserved in liquid nitrogen vapor phase. Purity and quantity of every magnetically sorted T cell population were checked by analytical flow cytometry. Each sorted fraction had its genomic DNA isolated and then quantified by UV absorbance on a Nanodrop 2000c. What the authors observed across the whole study: When a few donors were compared, the shared fraction of clonotypes was about 5.4% for naive CD4, 3% to 4% for naive CD8, 2% to 2.5% for memory CD4, and approximately 0.4% for memory CD8. Compared with non-shared clonotypes, clonotypes shared by all four sorted-subset donors had higher generation probabilities. Pairwise subsampling indicated that sequencing depth was expected to affect the degree of clonotype sharing among donors. Estimated clonotype richness was generally larger for naive than for memory subsets. Sampling was restricted to blood, and TCR repertoires in tissues likely differ from the TCR repertoires found in blood. Because the study included only a small number of donors, the genetic and exposure-history diversity represented was limited. Incomplete sequencing was indicated by rarefaction of sorted-subset datasets, despite the large sequencing depth.

Using the deep immunoSEQ assay, multiplex PCR amplified TCR CDR3 regions from genomic DNA. Extracted genomic DNA from each cell subset was distributed evenly across all wells of several immunoSEQ 96-well plates, and each plate was treated as a replicate. For sorted subsets, approximately 190 ng of genomic DNA, equivalent to roughly 30,000 T cell genomes, went into each replicate PCR. Purified libraries were quantified with a Qubit 3.0 fluorometer, sized on a Bioanalyzer 2100, and re-quantified with the KAPA Library Quantification kit. Every immunoSEQ 96-well plate was sequenced on a dedicated single-read 150-cycle Illumina NextSeq 550 flow cell. As for the original processing: Because the immunoSEQ output included only junctional sequences and no quality scores, the filtering could not be the same as the filtering used for full-length reads. Sequences were annotated with PyIR, a Python wrapper for IgBLAST v1.9, and V/J genes and CDR3 were assigned using IMGT germline references. Any read was removed if the V/J assignment was weak (E-value above 1e-6), the CDR3 was missing, or the read contained stop codons, out-of-frame junctions, or ambiguous translated residues. V3J clonotypes were defined as sequences sharing the same inferred V gene, J gene, and CDR3 amino acid sequence. Percentage overlap between repertoires was computed as shared unique clonotypes divided by the size of the smaller repertoire. Richness of each repertoire was evaluated using RTK rarefaction, the Chao1 estimator, and Recon v2.1 estimates of unobserved clonotypes. For all TCRbeta clonotypes obtained by the gDNA method from a few donors, generation probabilities were computed with OLGA. Entries here come from immuneACCESS through TCRdb and include only in-frame sequences with V and J called. Some clones fail to appear in such tables; in the studies checked, an unresolved V gene covers under half of the shortfall, and the cause of the remainder is unknown. V, J and clone size are taken as reported in that table, and D and trimming were inferred from the DNA itself. Present in this sample are about 1 million clones, roughly 80% of which were seen just once. Of the sample, approximately 1.5% is held by the ten largest clones.

Note on this clone: Its cognate antigen has yet to be identified. Base-call qualities are not available, and no considerably larger clone is one nucleotide away.

The source material was memory CD4+ T cells sorted from blood. The meaning of the sample's cell subset or site label: CD45RA-negative fraction. This clonotype was sampled from a young man in good health.

CDR3 reads: CASSVHGGSTDTQYF. In nucleotide form, the sequence is TGTGCCAGCAGCGTACACGGGGGAAGCACAGATACGCAGTATTTT. The rearrangement combines TRBV9 with TRBJ2-3; matching of 6 bases hints at TRBD2 as the D gene. From the cysteine up to the phenylalanine, the CDR3 has a length of 15 residues. The entry retains the CDR3 DNA only, 45 bases that are in frame from base 1. V lost 1 base and J lost 0 bases; the stretch between them is 9 bases long. In the germline V gene, CDR1 corresponds to SGDLS and CDR2 to YYNGEE.